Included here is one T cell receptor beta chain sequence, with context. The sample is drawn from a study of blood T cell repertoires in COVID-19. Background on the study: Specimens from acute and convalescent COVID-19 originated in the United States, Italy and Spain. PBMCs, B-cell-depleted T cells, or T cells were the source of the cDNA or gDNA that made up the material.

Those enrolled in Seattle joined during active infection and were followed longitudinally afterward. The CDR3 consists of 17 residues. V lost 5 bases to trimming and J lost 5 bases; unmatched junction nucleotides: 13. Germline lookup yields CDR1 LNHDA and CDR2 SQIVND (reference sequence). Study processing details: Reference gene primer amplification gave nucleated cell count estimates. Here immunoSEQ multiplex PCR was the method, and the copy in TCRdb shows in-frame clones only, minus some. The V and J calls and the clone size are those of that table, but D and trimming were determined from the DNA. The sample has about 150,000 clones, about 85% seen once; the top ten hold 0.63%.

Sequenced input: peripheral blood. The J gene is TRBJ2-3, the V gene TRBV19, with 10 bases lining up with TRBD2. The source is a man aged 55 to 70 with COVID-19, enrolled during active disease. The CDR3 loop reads CASSPRGAGGYGDTQYF. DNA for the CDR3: TGTGCCAGTAGTCCCCGGGGAGCGGGGGGGTATGGAGATACGCAGTATTTT.